The 20 T cell receptor beta chains presented below share a single source sample, sequenced in a study of blood T cell repertoires in COVID-19. The assay was immunoSEQ multiplex PCR, and TCRdb's table has in-frame clones only and misses some. The sample consists of just over 50,000 clones, more than 75% of them appearing once. The sample consisted of peripheral blood. These receptors all stem from a man between 65 and 79 years old with acute or convalescent COVID-19.

Of note for this clone: Given a much more abundant clone one base away, this may be a read error. Other DNA sequences in this sample translate to the same CDR3. V gene TRBV9 combines with J gene TRBJ2-7, with 9 bases aligning to TRBD1. Germline lookup yields CDR1 SGDLS and CDR2 YYNGEE. The CDR3 runs to 13 residues. Unmatched junction bases numbered 0, after V lost 3 bases and J lost 2 bases. The CDR3, as DNA: TGTGCCAGCAGCGGACAGGGGGCCTACGAGCAGTACTTC. It translates to CASSGQGAYEQYF.

The V and J genes are TRBV24-1 and TRBJ2-1; D is ambiguous. The CDR3 extends over 16 amino acids. V lost 5 bases and J 0 bases, leaving 13 bases between the germline ends. Per germline, CDR1 KGHDR and CDR2 SFDVKD. The CDR3 DNA follows: TGTGCCACCAGTGTTCAAACGCGAGGCTCCTACAATGAGCAGTTCTTC. Translated, it gives CATSVQTRGSYNEQFF.

This sequence joins TRBV4-1 and TRBJ2-1; no clear D gene. Trimming shortened V by 0 bases and J by 4 bases, and 16 bases separated the two germline ends. The V gene's germline CDR1 is MGHRA and CDR2 YSYEKL. CDR3 length: 17 residues. CDR3 DNA sequence: TGCGCCAGCAGCCAAGATGACTCTTCAACTCCGTACAATGAGCAGTTCTTC. It yields the protein CASSQDDSSTPYNEQFF.

The chain couples TRBV25-1 to TRBJ2-2; possibly TRBD2 for D (6 bases). Trimming removed 3 bases from V and 1 base from J, with 12 bases in between. Germline loops: CDR1 MGHDK, CDR2 SYGVNS. The CDR3 runs to 16 residues. The CDR3 region is CASSDWGEWNTGELFF. CDR3 in DNA: TGTGCCAGCAGTGACTGGGGGGAATGGAACACCGGGGAGCTGTTTTTT.

The chain uses TRBV27 and TRBJ1-5, with 9 bases matching TRBD1. V gave up 4 bases and J gave up 5 bases; unmatched junction bases: 3. The CDR3 sequence is 14 residues long. Germline V lookup: CDR1 MNHEY, CDR2 SMNVEV (reference sequence). The CDR3 coding sequence is TGTGCCAGCAGTTACAGGGGGCCGGATCAGCCCCAGCATTTT. Its protein product is CASSYRGPDQPQHF.

The V and J genes are TRBV6-5 and TRBJ2-7; perhaps TRBD1 as D (6 bases). Germline lookup yields CDR1 MNHEY and CDR2 SVGAGI. Trimming left V 0 bases short and J 3 bases short, with 9 bases between. The CDR3 runs to 14 residues. The CDR3 DNA reads as TGTGCCAGCAGTTACTCCGGGACAAACTACGAGCAGTACTTC. Its translation: CASSYSGTNYEQYF.

The gene calls are TRBV18 and TRBJ1-3, with a possible D match to TRBD1 (6 bases). The germline CDR1 and CDR2 sequences are KGHSH and LQKENI. V was clipped by 3 bases and J by 0 bases, with 15 bases between them. This CDR3 spans 17 amino acids. CDR3 protein: CASSPLDRPNSGNTIYF. The DNA for the CDR3 is TGTGCCAGCTCACCGCTTGACAGGCCCAACTCTGGAAACACCATATATTTT. The whole variable domain, filled in from reference TRBV18 and TRBJ1-3, reads NAGVMQNPRHLVRRRGQEARLRCSPMKGHSHVYWYRQLPEEGLKFMVYLQKENIIDESGMPKERFSAEFPKEGPSILRIQQVVRGDSAAYFCASSPLDRPNSGNTIYFGEGSWLTVV.

The CDR3 sequence is CASTSSQGWRTNEKLFF. CDR3 bases: TGTGCCAGTACCTCGAGTCAGGGATGGAGAACTAATGAAAAACTGTTTTTT. The chain links TRBV19 to TRBJ1-4; D perhaps matches TRBD1 (5 bases). The CDR3 spans 17 residues. CDR1 and CDR2 (germline): LNHDA, SQIVND (reference sequence). V lost 7 bases, J lost 1 base, and 19 bases lay in between.

This clone was picked up one time. The CDR3 here is CASSPGGQVYEQYF. The CDR3 bases are TGTGCCAGTAGTCCCGGAGGGCAGGTGTACGAGCAGTACTTC. V usage is TRBV19 and J usage is TRBJ2-7, with D possibly being TRBD2 (6 bases). Per germline, CDR1 LNHDA and CDR2 SQIVND (reference sequence). The germline V and J ends were trimmed by 5 bases and 4 bases, with 15 bases remaining between them. CDR3 length equals 14 residues. Based on the CDR3 plus reference TRBV19 and TRBJ2-7, the full variable domain is DGGITQSPKYLFRKEGQNVTLSCEQNLNHDAMYWYRQDPGQGLRLIYYSQIVNDFQKGDIAEGYSVSREKKESFPLTVTSAQKNPTAFYLCASSPGGQVYEQYFGPGTRLTVT.

The rearrangement joins TRBV30 to TRBJ1-2; no reliable D call. Germline loops: CDR1 GTSNPN, CDR2 SVGIG (reference sequence). CDR3 length equals 12 residues. V was cut by 5 bases and J by 6 bases, with 13 bases left in between. CDR3 region: CAWVRERDGYTF. The CDR3 DNA reads as TGTGCCTGGGTAAGAGAGAGGGATGGCTACACCTTC.

In this sample, this clone turned up once. The chain carries TRBV2 and TRBJ1-1; 7 nucleotides agree with TRBD1. This CDR3 contains 15 residues. Germline CDR1 SNHLY, CDR2 FYNNEI. Germline trimming cut 4 bases from V and 0 bases from J; bases unmatched to any gene: 5. In DNA form, the CDR3 reads TGTGCCAGCAGTGGGGACAGATTAATGAACACTGAAGCTTTCTTT. Translating gives CASSGDRLMNTEAFF.

The chain couples TRBV19 to TRBJ1-5; D uncertain. V was trimmed by 6 bases and J by 11 bases, leaving 20 bases between them. Germline V lookup: CDR1 LNHDA, CDR2 SQIVND (reference sequence). The CDR3 sequence is 14 residues long. The CDR3, as DNA: TGTGCCAGTAGAAATAACGGGCCCGGGAGGGCCCAGCATTTT. This translates into CASRNNGPGRAQHF. Drawing the rest from reference TRBV19 and TRBJ1-5, the complete variable domain is DGGITQSPKYLFRKEGQNVTLSCEQNLNHDAMYWYRQDPGQGLRLIYYSQIVNDFQKGDIAEGYSVSREKKESFPLTVTSAQKNPTAFYLCASRNNGPGRAQHFGDGTRLSIL.

This chain connects TRBV4-3 to TRBJ1-1, with D perhaps TRBD1 (6 bases). V was trimmed by 0 bases and J by 5 bases, leaving 16 bases between them. CDR3 length equals 16 residues. Germline assignment: CDR1 LGHNA and CDR2 YSLEER. The CDR3 here is CASSQDGRGGDTEAFF. The CDR3 coding sequence is TGCGCCAGCAGCCAAGATGGTCGAGGGGGAGATACTGAAGCTTTCTTT.

V gene TRBV5-1 combines with J gene TRBJ1-1; D is possibly TRBD1 (6 bases). The CDR3 length is 13 residues. Germline V lookup: CDR1 SGHRS, CDR2 YFSETQ. V was shortened by 5 bases and J by 8 bases, with 16 bases between the two germline ends. CDR3 in amino acids: CASSFGGATEAFF. Here the CDR3 DNA reads TGCGCCAGCAGTTTTGGGGGGGCGACCGAAGCTTTCTTT.

The J gene is TRBJ1-4, the V gene TRBV9; possible D gene TRBD1, 6 bases. The CDR3 is 15 amino acids. V lost 3 bases and J lost 5, with 14 bases in between. Germline lookup yields CDR1 SGDLS and CDR2 YYNGEE. The CDR3 DNA reads as TGTGCCAGCAGCGGATTGGACAGCGGAAATGAAAAACTGTTTTTT. Protein product: CASSGLDSGNEKLFF.

The CDR3 nucleotides read TGTGCCAGCAGTGAGTTAGAGAACACTGAAGCTTTCTTT. Protein sequence: CASSELENTEAFF. The chain couples TRBV2 to TRBJ1-1, with D unclear. CDR1 is SNHLY, CDR2 FYNNEI, per germline. The ends were cut back, 3 bases at V and 1 base at J, with 6 bases in the middle. The CDR3 runs to 13 residues.

The table lists this clone with a count of one. CDR3 bases: TGTGCCAGCAGTTTCGCGTCCCCCGGGACACTCACCTATAATTCACCCCTCCACTTT. Protein sequence: CASSFASPGTLTYNSPLHF. This chain uses TRBV6-2 or TRBV6-3 with TRBJ1-6, with D perhaps TRBD1 (6 bases). Trimming cost V 4 bases and J 2 bases, with 21 bases left between them. The CDR3 runs to 19 residues. Germline V gives CDR1 MNHEY, CDR2 SVGEGT.

This clone was recorded once. This chain joins TRBV7-2 and TRBJ2-7, with TRBD2 matching 11 bases. CDR1 SGHTA and CDR2 FQGNSA come from the germline V gene. The V and J ends lost 8 bases and 4 bases, in that order; junction bases with no gene match: 4. CDR3 length: 13 amino acids. This CDR3 reads CASSTSGRYEQYF. In DNA, the CDR3 is TGTGCCAGCTCCACTAGCGGGAGATACGAGCAGTACTTC.

This clone has just a few counts. This chain links TRBV29-1 with TRBJ1-4, with D perhaps TRBD1 (5 bases). CDR3 length equals 14 residues. Germline values: CDR1 SQVTM, CDR2 ANQGSEA. The germline V and J ends were trimmed by 7 bases and 5 bases, with 17 bases remaining between them. CDR3 DNA: TGCAGCGCTGCCCGAAGGGGCACAAATGAAAAACTGTTTTTT. Translating it yields CSAARRGTNEKLFF.

This chain connects TRBV11-2 to TRBJ1-4; D remains ambiguous. The CDR3 covers 14 residues. V lost 4 bases and J lost 7, with 13 bases in between. Germline values: CDR1 SGHAT, CDR2 FQNNGV. For the CDR3, the DNA is TGTGCCAGCAGCTCGAACCCCGCCGGTGAAAAACTGTTTTTT. Residues: CASSSNPAGEKLFF.